Sequencing of this TCR beta chain was carried out in a study of shared clonotypes between healthy human individuals. Findings of the study overall: Roughly 4.7% was the fraction of naive CD4 clonotypes found shared across four donors.

This CDR3 comprises 15 residues. Germline CDR1 and CDR2: SGHAT and FQNNGV. V shed 5 bases, J shed 5 bases, and the junction held 9 bases outside the gene matches. This clone has more than one count but fewer than ten. Its antigen is still unknown. The genomic DNA of each subset was split evenly across several immunoSEQ plates. Sequencing was performed with immunoSEQ multiplex PCR; in TCRdb, only in-frame clones are kept and a portion is missing. The profile covers 300,000 to 350,000 clones, with around 70% appearing a single time and less than 11% taken by the ten largest. Input material: memory CD4+ T cells sorted from blood. As to subset: CD45RA-negative fraction. The TCR comes from a man aged 25 to 40 in good health. The chain couples TRBV11-2 to TRBJ2-7, with TRBD1 identical over 10 bases. The CDR3 DNA reads as TGTGCCAGCAGCCATAGGCGGGACAGGGGTAACGAGCAGTACTTC. This sequence encodes CASSHRRDRGNEQYF. Based on the CDR3 plus reference TRBV11-2 and TRBJ2-7, the full variable domain is EAGVAQSPRYKIIEKRQSVAFWCNPISGHATLYWYQQILGQGPKLLIQFQNNGVVDDSQLPKDRFSAERLKGVDSTLKIQPAKLEDSAVYLCASSHRRDRGNEQYFGPGTRLTVT.